A single sample is the source of the 30 T cell receptor beta chains below, sequenced in a study of T cell repertoires in cytomegalovirus infection. No cognate antigen is known for these TCRs. TCRdb re-called the reads with MiXCR, one entry per CDR3 protein. The sample yields about 570,000 distinct CDR3 sequences, around two fifths seen once. The starting material was cultured PBMCs, obtained from culture after CMV antigen stimulation. The receptors stem from a human donor in good health (CMV status not recorded). Some clones in this sample may be carry-over from other donors' samples.

This clonotype was seen a few times. The gene calls are TRBV5-1 and TRBJ1-3; D unresolved. The CDR3 runs to 14 residues. Looked up from germline, CDR1 is SGHRS and CDR2 is YFSETQ. V was cut by 4 bases and J by 4 bases, with 12 bases left in between. The CDR3 coding sequence is TGCGCCAGCAGCCGAGGCGATGAGGGAAACACCATATATTTT. It specifies CASSRGDEGNTIYF.

This chain joins TRBV20-1 and TRBJ1-6, with D maybe TRBD1 (5 bases). Per the germline V gene, CDR1 is DFQATT and CDR2 is SNEGSKA (reference sequence). The CDR3 runs to 14 residues. V was trimmed by 4 bases and J by 13 bases, leaving 20 bases between them. Here the CDR3 reads CSATERGATGPLHF. For the CDR3, the DNA is TGCAGTGCTACAGAGAGGGGAGCAACCGGCCCCCTCCACTTT.

V is TRBV12-3 or TRBV12-4 and J is TRBJ2-3; 7 bases fit TRBD2. The V gene end was trimmed by 6 bases and the J gene end by 2 bases; junction bases not matched to a gene: 8. The CDR3 contains 15 residues. The CDR3 spells CASSALAIYTDTQYF. The CDR3 nucleotides are TGTGCCAGCAGCGCACTAGCGATCTACACAGATACGCAGTATTTT.

The chain carries TRBV12-3 or TRBV12-4 and TRBJ2-1; 11 bases are a match to TRBD2. V trimming: 3 bases; J trimming: 2 bases; junction bases outside the gene matches: 6. The CDR3 covers 17 residues. The CDR3 DNA is TGTGCCAGCAGTTTTTTAGCGGGAGGGCCAACCTACAATGAGCAGTTCTTC. This codes for CASSFLAGGPTYNEQFF.

CDR3: CASSHPLAGGYNEQFF. The CDR3 DNA follows: TGTGCCAGCAGCCACCCTCTAGCGGGGGGGTACAATGAGCAGTTCTTC. The chain links TRBV5-6 to TRBJ2-1; 12 nucleotides line up with TRBD2. Looked up from germline, CDR1 is SGHDT and CDR2 is YYEEEE. CDR3 length: 16 amino acids. V lost 4 bases, J lost 4 bases, and 6 bases stayed unmatched.

The chain uses TRBV11-1 and TRBJ1-1; tentative D call: TRBD1 (6 bases). The CDR3 is made up of 14 amino acids. CDR1 is SGHAT and CDR2 is FQDESV in the germline V gene (reference sequence). Deletions cut 3 bases from V and 1 base from J, with 9 bases between. The CDR3 region has the DNA TGTGCCAGCAGCTTTGCAGGGGAGAACACTGAAGCTTTCTTT. Its protein product is CASSFAGENTEAFF. The full variable domain, completed using reference TRBV11-1 and TRBJ1-1, is EAEVAQSPRYKITEKSQAVAFWCDPISGHATLYWYRQILGQGPELLVQFQDESVVDDSQLPKDRFSAERLKGVDSTLKIQPAELGDSAMYLCASSFAGENTEAFFGQGTRLTVV.

The chain joins TRBV7-3 to TRBJ1-6; D ambiguous. Trimming shortened V by 5 bases and J by 9 bases, and 17 bases separated the two germline ends. CDR3 size: 15 residues. Per germline, CDR1 SGHTA and CDR2 FQGTGA. CDR3 sequence: CASSLSFAALSPLHF. The CDR3 nucleotides read TGTGCCAGCAGCCTTAGTTTCGCGGCCCTTTCACCCCTCCACTTT.

This clonotype was counted only a few times. This chain uses TRBV7-9 with TRBJ1-6; D possibly corresponds to TRBD1 (5 bases). V shed 5 bases and J shed 3 bases, with 11 bases lying between them. The CDR3 sequence is 15 residues long. Germline CDR1 reads SEHNR; CDR2 reads FQNEAQ (reference sequence). DNA of the CDR3: TGTGCCAGCAGCCCGGGGGGGTTCTATAATTCACCCCTCCACTTT. It encodes CASSPGGFYNSPLHF.

The chain has TRBV4-1 and TRBJ2-7, with 7 bases matching TRBD2. Germline CDR1 and CDR2: MGHRA and YSYEKL. CDR3 size: 12 residues. Trimming removed 3 bases from V and 10 bases from J; junction bases left unmatched: 6. As DNA, the CDR3 is TGCGCCAGCAGCCAGCCCGCGGGAGTTCAGTACTTC. Protein: CASSQPAGVQYF.

The chain employs TRBV7-2 and TRBJ2-7, with TRBD2 matching 11 bases. V lost 5 bases and J lost 2; bases outside the gene matches: 2. In germline, CDR1 is SGHTA, CDR2 FQGNSA. The CDR3 covers 14 residues. CDR3 nucleotides: TGTGCCAGCAGCGGGGGACTAGCGGCCTACGAGCAGTACTTC. Translated: CASSGGLAAYEQYF.

This rearrangement joins TRBV3-1 to TRBJ1-1, with a weak D call TRBD1 (5 bases). Trimming removed 4 bases at V and 7 bases at J, with 16 bases between. The CDR3 is 14 residues long. Germline V gene lookup returns CDR1 LGHDT and CDR2 YNNKEL (reference sequence). CDR3 in DNA: TGTGCCAGCAGCCGAGGAACAGGAAAGGATGAAGCTTTCTTT. It codes for CASSRGTGKDEAFF.

In its sample, this clonotype was seen a few times. A much more abundant neighbour one base away suggests this may be a read error. The genes are TRBV7-2 and TRBJ2-3, with D hard to call. Trimming left V 0 bases short and J 2 bases short, with 6 bases between. The CDR3 consists of 14 residues. Germline V gene sequence: CDR1 SGHTA, CDR2 FQGNSA. The chain's CDR3 is CASSLAELTDTQYF. CDR3 DNA: TGTGCCAGCAGCTTAGCGGAGCTCACAGATACGCAGTATTTT.

The CDR3 DNA is TGTGCCAGCAACTTAGCGGGAGCCGACACAGATACGCAGTATTTT. It codes for CASNLAGADTDTQYF. The rearrangement joins TRBV6-5 to TRBJ2-3; 9 bases align to TRBD2. CDR1 and CDR2 from the germline V gene are MNHEY and SVGAGI. The CDR3 sequence is 15 residues long. Trimming removed 7 bases from V and 2 bases from J; junction bases left unmatched: 7.

This clonotype turned up a few times. The chain couples TRBV4-3 to TRBJ2-3, with 12 bases lining up with TRBD2. The CDR3 totals 15 residues. V dropped 8 bases and J dropped 6; count of bases not matched to a gene: 9. The germline V gene encodes CDR1 LGHNA and CDR2 YSLEER. This chain's CDR3 is CASSPGTSGRDTQYF. Written as DNA, the CDR3 is TGCGCCAGCTCCCCGGGCACTAGCGGGAGGGATACGCAGTATTTT.

The gene calls are TRBV19 and TRBJ1-1; no clear D. In germline, CDR1 is LNHDA, CDR2 SQIVND (reference sequence). The CDR3 sequence is 16 residues long. The ends were cut back, 11 bases at V and 0 bases at J, with 22 bases in the middle. The CDR3 sequence is CAARPSKDGMNTEAFF. The CDR3 DNA is TGTGCCGCCAGACCCTCCAAGGACGGCATGAACACTGAAGCTTTCTTT.

The chain recombines TRBV7-8 with TRBJ2-5, with 10 bases fitting TRBD1. The germline V gene has CDR1 SGHVS and CDR2 FQNEAQ. The CDR3 spans 14 residues. Unmatched junction bases numbered 5, after V lost 5 bases and J lost 5 bases. As DNA, the CDR3 is TGTGCCAGCAGCAAGACAGGGGGCGGGGAGACCCAGTACTTC. Its translation: CASSKTGGGETQYF.

This clonotype was detected once. The chain combines TRBV27 with TRBJ2-7; D not resolved. The CDR3 covers 14 residues. V dropped 3 bases and J dropped 0 bases, with 9 bases sitting between them. The germline V gene has CDR1 MNHEY and CDR2 SMNVEV (reference sequence). The CDR3, as DNA: TGTGCCAGCAGTTTCCTTAGCAGCTCCTACGAGCAGTACTTC. Its translation is CASSFLSSSYEQYF.

This clonotype was seen more than once but under ten times. The gene calls are TRBV29-1 and TRBJ1-1; 8 positions agree with TRBD1. CDR1 SQVTM and CDR2 ANQGSEA come from the germline V gene. The CDR3 consists of 13 residues. Germline trimming cut 6 bases from V and 2 bases from J; bases unmatched to any gene: 5. The CDR3: CSVGDRLNTEAFF. CDR3 DNA sequence: TGCAGCGTGGGGGACAGGCTAAACACTGAAGCTTTCTTT. Based on the CDR3 plus reference TRBV29-1 and TRBJ1-1, the full variable domain is SAVISQKPSRDICQRGTSLTIQCQVDSQVTMMFWYRQQPGQSLTLIATANQGSEATYESGFVIDKFPISRPNLTFSTLTVSNMSPEDSSIYLCSVGDRLNTEAFFGQGTRLTVV.

The chain employs TRBV5-6 and TRBJ2-3, with TRBD2 identical over 10 bases. CDR1 SGHDT and CDR2 YYEEEE come from the germline V gene. V dropped 4 bases and J dropped 4; count of bases not matched to a gene: 12. The length of the CDR3 is 17 residues. The CDR3 bases are TGTGCCAGCAGCCCTCCGCAGCGGGGGGGCCGCCCAGATACGCAGTATTTT. Amino acids: CASSPPQRGGRPDTQYF.

The gene calls are TRBV5-1 and TRBJ2-1; no reliable D call. V lost 0 bases to trimming and J lost 0 bases, with 13 bases between them. This CDR3 contains 17 residues. CDR1 is SGHRS and CDR2 is YFSETQ in the germline V gene. This CDR3 reads CASSLEFVRFSYNEQFF. CDR3 nucleotide sequence: TGCGCCAGCAGCTTGGAGTTCGTCAGATTCTCCTACAATGAGCAGTTCTTC.

In this sample, this clonotype turned up a few times. V gene TRBV19 combines with J gene TRBJ1-1; tentative D call: TRBD1 (5 bases). V was shortened by 4 bases and J by 3 bases, with 12 bases between the two germline ends. Germline lookup yields CDR1 LNHDA and CDR2 SQIVND (reference sequence). CDR3 length: 14 residues. For the CDR3, the DNA is TGTGCCAGTAGTAAAAAGGGGTTTTACACTGAAGCTTTCTTT. It encodes CASSKKGFYTEAFF.

This clonotype was recorded a few times. The chain recombines TRBV7-8 with TRBJ2-1; D is unresolved. Trimming removed 0 bases at V and 7 bases at J, with 22 bases between. The V gene's germline CDR1 is SGHVS and CDR2 FQNEAQ. This CDR3 spans 18 amino acids. DNA for the CDR3: TGTGCCAGCAGCTTAGCGCAGCCCCAATCTGGTAGCTGGAATGAGCAGTTCTTC. This encodes CASSLAQPQSGSWNEQFF.

This clonotype was counted between two and nine times. CDR3 loop: CASSPATSNEQFF. The CDR3 DNA reads as TGTGCCAGCAGTCCTGCTACGAGCAATGAGCAGTTCTTC. V gene TRBV11-2 combines with J gene TRBJ2-1, with D unclear. The germline CDR1 and CDR2 sequences are SGHAT and FQNNGV. With 6 bases removed from V and 6 bases from J, the gap between germline ends came to 12 bases. This CDR3 comprises 13 residues.

This clonotype was found a few times. This rearrangement joins TRBV5-6 to TRBJ2-5; D is undetermined. The CDR3 covers 13 residues. V was cut by 0 bases and J by 3 bases, with 6 bases left in between. Germline loops: CDR1 SGHDT, CDR2 YYEEEE. As DNA, the CDR3 is TGTGCCAGCAGCTTGGCGACGGAAGAGACCCAGTACTTC. Amino acids: CASSLATEETQYF. The variable domain in full, completed from reference TRBV5-6 and TRBJ2-5, reads DAGVTQSPTHLIKTRGQQVTLRCSPKSGHDTVSWYQQALGQGPQFIFQYYEEEERQRGNFPDRFSGHQFPNYSSELNVNALLLGDSALYLCASSLATEETQYFGPGTRLLVL.

In its sample, this clonotype was seen a few times. V and J are TRBV7-2 and TRBJ2-2, with no clear D. The CDR3 has 15 amino acids. V dropped 5 bases and J dropped 3 bases, with 13 bases sitting between them. CDR1 is SGHTA, CDR2 FQGNSA, per germline. The CDR3 sequence: CASSPSRLDTGELFF. The CDR3 DNA is TGTGCCAGCAGCCCATCCCGGTTGGACACCGGGGAGCTGTTTTTT. Full variable domain (missing parts from reference TRBV7-2 and TRBJ2-2): GAGVSQSPSNKVTEKGKDVELRCDPISGHTALYWYRQSLGQGLEFLIYFQGNSAPDKSGLPSDRFSAERTGGSVSTLTIQRTQQEDSAVYLCASSPSRLDTGELFFGEGSRLTVL.

This clonotype has a single count. The J gene is TRBJ2-7, the V gene TRBV12-5, with D possibly TRBD1 on 5 matching bases. V lost 6 bases and J lost 5, with 11 bases in between. CDR1 and CDR2 from the germline V gene are LGHNT and FRNRAP. The CDR3 extends over 12 amino acids. The CDR3 region is CASGPRQNEQYF. The CDR3 region has the DNA TGTGCTAGTGGGCCCCGACAGAACGAGCAGTACTTC.

This clonotype came up a few times. This chain uses TRBV7-2 with TRBJ2-5; 9 bases are shared with TRBD2. V shed 2 bases and J 2 bases; nucleotides not matched to a gene: 6. CDR1 and CDR2 from the germline V gene are SGHTA and FQGNSA. The CDR3 has 16 residues. The CDR3 protein is CASSLWRGGFQETQYF. CDR3 nucleotides: TGTGCCAGCAGCTTATGGCGGGGGGGATTTCAAGAGACCCAGTACTTC.

The chain carries TRBV12-3 or TRBV12-4 and TRBJ1-3, with unresolved D. This CDR3 has 16 residues. Trimming took 1 base from V and 4 from J, leaving 14 bases between them. The CDR3 sequence: CASSLGGGGSGNTIYF. CDR3 coding DNA: TGTGCCAGCAGTTTAGGCGGAGGAGGATCCGGAAACACCATATATTTT.

The chain couples TRBV12-3 or TRBV12-4 to TRBJ1-1; weak D call: TRBD1 (6 bases). The CDR3 has 17 amino acids. V lost 1 base, J lost 1 base, and 16 bases lay in between. CDR3 coding DNA: TGTGCCAGCAGTTTAGGGCGGACAGTTTATAGGAACACTGAAGCTTTCTTT. It codes for CASSLGRTVYRNTEAFF.

This chain links TRBV28 with TRBJ1-4; D is possibly TRBD1 (5 bases). Between the trimmed V and J ends, which lost 5 bases and 8 bases, there was a span of 18 bases. The CDR3 length is 15 residues. Germline assignment: CDR1 MDHEN and CDR2 SYDVKM. The CDR3 DNA reads TGTGCCAGCAGTATTACCTCCGGGGGGGAGGAAAAACTGTTTTTT. It encodes CASSITSGGEEKLFF.